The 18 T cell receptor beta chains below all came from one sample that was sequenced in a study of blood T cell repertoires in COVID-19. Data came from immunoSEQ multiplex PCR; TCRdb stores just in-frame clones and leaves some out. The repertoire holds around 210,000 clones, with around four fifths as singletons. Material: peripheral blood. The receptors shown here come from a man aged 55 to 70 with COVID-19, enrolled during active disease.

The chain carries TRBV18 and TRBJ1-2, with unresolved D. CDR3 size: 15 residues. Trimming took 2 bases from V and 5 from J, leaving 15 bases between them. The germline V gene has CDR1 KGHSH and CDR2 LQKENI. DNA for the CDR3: TGTGCCAGCTCACCAGCCCTCGACACTTCATATGGCTACACCTTC. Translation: CASSPALDTSYGYTF. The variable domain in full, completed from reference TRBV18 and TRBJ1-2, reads NAGVMQNPRHLVRRRGQEARLRCSPMKGHSHVYWYRQLPEEGLKFMVYLQKENIIDESGMPKERFSAEFPKEGPSILRIQQVVRGDSAAYFCASSPALDTSYGYTFGSGTRLTVV.

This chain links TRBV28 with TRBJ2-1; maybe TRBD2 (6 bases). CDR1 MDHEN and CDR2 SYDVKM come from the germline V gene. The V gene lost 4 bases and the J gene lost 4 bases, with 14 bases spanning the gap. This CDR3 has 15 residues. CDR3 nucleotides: TGTGCCAGCAGTTCTCCGGGACTGGGATACAATGAGCAGTTCTTC. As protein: CASSSPGLGYNEQFF.

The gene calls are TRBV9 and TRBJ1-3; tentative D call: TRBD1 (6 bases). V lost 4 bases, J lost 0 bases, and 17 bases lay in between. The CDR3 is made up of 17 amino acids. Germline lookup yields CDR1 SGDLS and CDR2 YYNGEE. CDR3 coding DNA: TGTGCCAGCAGCCAAGAGGGGACACTCCGCTCTGGAAACACCATATATTTT. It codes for CASSQEGTLRSGNTIYF.

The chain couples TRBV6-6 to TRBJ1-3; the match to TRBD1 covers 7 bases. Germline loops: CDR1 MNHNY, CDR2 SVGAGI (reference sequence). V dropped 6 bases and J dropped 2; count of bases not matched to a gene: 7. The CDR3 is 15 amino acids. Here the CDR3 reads CASSPTDRAGNTIYF. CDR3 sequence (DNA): TGTGCCAGCAGCCCCACCGACAGGGCTGGAAACACCATATATTTT.

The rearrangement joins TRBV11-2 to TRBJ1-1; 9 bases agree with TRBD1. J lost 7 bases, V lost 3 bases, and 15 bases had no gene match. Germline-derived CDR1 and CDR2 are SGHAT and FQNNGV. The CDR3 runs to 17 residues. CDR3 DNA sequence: TGTGCCAGCAGCTTCACCTTTCTGGGGACAGGGTCATTTGAAGCTTTCTTT. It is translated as CASSFTFLGTGSFEAFF.

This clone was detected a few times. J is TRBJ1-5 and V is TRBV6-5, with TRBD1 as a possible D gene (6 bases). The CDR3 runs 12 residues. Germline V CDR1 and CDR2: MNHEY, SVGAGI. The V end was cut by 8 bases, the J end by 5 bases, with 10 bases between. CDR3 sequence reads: CASGDIYQPQHF. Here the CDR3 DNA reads TGTGCCAGCGGGGACATTTATCAGCCCCAGCATTTT.

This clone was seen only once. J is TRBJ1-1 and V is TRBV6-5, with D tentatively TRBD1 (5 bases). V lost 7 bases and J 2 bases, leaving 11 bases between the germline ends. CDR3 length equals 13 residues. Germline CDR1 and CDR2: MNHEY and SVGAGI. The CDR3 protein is CASISTANTEAFF. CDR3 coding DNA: TGTGCCAGCATTTCGACAGCTAACACTGAAGCTTTCTTT.

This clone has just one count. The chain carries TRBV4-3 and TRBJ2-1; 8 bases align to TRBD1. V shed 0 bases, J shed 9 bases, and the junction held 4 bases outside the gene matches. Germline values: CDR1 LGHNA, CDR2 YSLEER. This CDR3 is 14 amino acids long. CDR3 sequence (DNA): TGCGCCAGCAGCCAAGACAGGGGGCGGCCTGAGCAGTTCTTC. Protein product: CASSQDRGRPEQFF.

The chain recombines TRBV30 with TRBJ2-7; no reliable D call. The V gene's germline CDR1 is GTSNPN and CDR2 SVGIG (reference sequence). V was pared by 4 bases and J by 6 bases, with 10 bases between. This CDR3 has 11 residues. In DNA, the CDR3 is TGTGCCTGGAAGTTCAGTGGCGAGCAGTACTTC. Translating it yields CAWKFSGEQYF.

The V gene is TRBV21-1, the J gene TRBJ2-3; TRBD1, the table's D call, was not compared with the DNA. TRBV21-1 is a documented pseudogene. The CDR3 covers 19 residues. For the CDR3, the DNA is TGTGCCAGCAGCAAAGCCGGGGACAGGGGGCGTCTTAGCACAGATACGCAGTATTTT. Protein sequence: CASSKAGDRGRLSTDTQYF.

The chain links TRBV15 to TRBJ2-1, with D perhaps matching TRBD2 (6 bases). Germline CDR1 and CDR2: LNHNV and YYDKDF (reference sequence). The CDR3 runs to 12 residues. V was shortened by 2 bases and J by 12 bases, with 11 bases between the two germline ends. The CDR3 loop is CATSRSQGGQFF. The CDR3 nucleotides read TGTGCCACCAGCAGATCCCAGGGAGGGCAGTTCTTC.

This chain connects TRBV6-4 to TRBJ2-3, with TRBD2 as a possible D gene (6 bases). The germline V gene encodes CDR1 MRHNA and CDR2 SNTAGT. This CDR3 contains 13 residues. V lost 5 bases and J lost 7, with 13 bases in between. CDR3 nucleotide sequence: TGTGCCAGCAGTCCGCGGGGCGGGAATACGCAGTATTTT. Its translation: CASSPRGGNTQYF.

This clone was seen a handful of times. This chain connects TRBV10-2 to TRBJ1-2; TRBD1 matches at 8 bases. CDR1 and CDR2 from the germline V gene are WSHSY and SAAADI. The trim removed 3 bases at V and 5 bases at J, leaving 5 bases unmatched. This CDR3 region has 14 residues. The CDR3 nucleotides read TGCGCCAGCAGTGAAGCAGGGGGCTGGTATGGCTACACCTTC. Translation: CASSEAGGWYGYTF.

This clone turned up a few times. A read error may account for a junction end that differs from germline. The CDR3 coding sequence is TGTGCCAGCAGTTTAGGAACGACAGGGGACGATTCACCCCTCCACTTT. Its protein is CASSLGTTGDDSPLHF. The chain couples TRBV7-6 to TRBJ1-6, with TRBD1 matching 8 bases. The CDR3 is made up of 16 amino acids. Looked up from germline, CDR1 is SGHVS and CDR2 is FNYEAQ. Supplemented by reference TRBV7-6 and TRBJ1-6, the full variable domain reads GAGVSQSPRYKVTKRGQDVALRCDPISGHVSLYWYRQALGQGPEFLTYFNYEAQQDKSGLPNDRFSAERPEGSISTLTIQRTEQRDSAMYRCASSLGTTGDDSPLHFGNGTRLTVT.

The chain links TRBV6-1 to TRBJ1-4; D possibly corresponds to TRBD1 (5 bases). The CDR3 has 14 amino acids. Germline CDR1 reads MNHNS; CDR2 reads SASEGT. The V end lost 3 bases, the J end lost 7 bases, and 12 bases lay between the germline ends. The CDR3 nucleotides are TGTGCCAGCAGTGACGGGGGTTTAGCTGAAAAACTGTTTTTT. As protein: CASSDGGLAEKLFF.

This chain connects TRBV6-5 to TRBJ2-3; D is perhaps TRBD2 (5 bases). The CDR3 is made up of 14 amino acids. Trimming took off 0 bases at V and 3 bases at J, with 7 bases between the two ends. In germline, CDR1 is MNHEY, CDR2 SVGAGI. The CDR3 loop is CASSYSDWTDTQYF. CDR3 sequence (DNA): TGTGCCAGCAGTTACTCGGACTGGACAGATACGCAGTATTTT.

The CDR3 DNA reads TGTGCCAGCAGCTTAGAGGAGGGAAACTATGGCTACACCTTC. It yields the protein CASSLEEGNYGYTF. This chain connects TRBV7-9 to TRBJ1-2; D is uncertain. The V end was cut by 1 base, the J end by 2 bases, with 8 bases between. Germline CDR1 is SEHNR and CDR2 is FQNEAQ (reference sequence). The CDR3 has 14 amino acids.

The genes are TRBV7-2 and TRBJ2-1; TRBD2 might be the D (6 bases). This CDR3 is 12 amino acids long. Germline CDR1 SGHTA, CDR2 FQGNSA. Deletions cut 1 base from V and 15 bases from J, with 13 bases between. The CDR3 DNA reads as TGTGCCAGCAGCTTAGTGTGGGAGGTTCTGTTCTTC. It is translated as CASSLVWEVLFF. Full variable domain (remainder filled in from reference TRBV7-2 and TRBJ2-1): GAGVSQSPSNKVTEKGKDVELRCDPISGHTALYWYRQSLGQGLEFLIYFQGNSAPDKSGLPSDRFSAERTGGSVSTLTIQRTQQEDSAVYLCASSLVWEVLFFGPGTRLTVL.